This passage covers 14 T cell receptor beta chains from one sample sequenced in a study of blood T cell repertoires in COVID-19. Generated by immunoSEQ multiplex PCR, the TCRdb table keeps only in-frame clones and is missing some. The repertoire includes 160,000 or so clones, about four fifths of them detected once, and 10% to 15% sits in the top ten. Sequencing was done on a sample of peripheral blood. The receptors here all came from a man between 65 and 85 years old who had recovered from COVID-19.

The genes are TRBV6-5 and TRBJ1-5, with TRBD1 matching over 8 bases. The CDR3 is 14 residues long. The V segment lost 5 bases and the J segment 6 bases; nucleotides outside the gene matches: 6. Germline V gives CDR1 MNHEY, CDR2 SVGAGI. CDR3 residues: CASSRQGSRQPQHF. For the CDR3, the DNA is TGTGCCAGCAGTAGACAGGGGAGTCGTCAGCCCCAGCATTTT.

This chain connects TRBV6-4 to TRBJ2-2, with 7 bases that match TRBD1. This CDR3 region has 14 residues. J lost 0 bases, V lost 6 bases, and 1 base had no gene match. Germline V CDR1 and CDR2: MRHNA, SNTAGT. The CDR3 sequence is CASSGQANTGELFF. The CDR3, as DNA: TGTGCCAGCAGCGGACAGGCGAACACCGGGGAGCTGTTTTTT.

The chain links TRBV5-1 to TRBJ2-3, with 11 bases identical to TRBD2. The germline V gene encodes CDR1 SGHRS and CDR2 YFSETQ. Trimming at V came to 4 bases and at J to 4 bases, leaving 8 bases not matched to a gene. The CDR3 extends over 16 amino acids. The CDR3 region has the DNA TGCGCCAGCAGCCCGACTAGCGGGATAGTTTCAGATACGCAGTATTTT. It encodes CASSPTSGIVSDTQYF.

This chain joins TRBV1 and TRBJ2-6; the tabulated D call, TRBD1, remains unverified against the DNA. TRBV1 has pseudogene status. The CDR3 loop spans 19 amino acids. The CDR3 region is CTSIKDPGQVLAGANVLTF. The CDR3, as DNA: TGCACCAGCATTAAGGACCCGGGACAGGTCCTCGCTGGGGCCAACGTCCTGACTTTC.

This clone has more than one count but fewer than ten. The chain recombines TRBV12-5 with TRBJ2-3; D perhaps matches TRBD2 (6 bases). Trimming pared 5 bases from V and 4 bases from J, leaving 16 bases between. This CDR3 spans 15 amino acids. Germline-derived CDR1 and CDR2 are LGHNT and FRNRAP. CDR3 sequence: CASGPGLEIPDTQYF. The CDR3 region has the DNA TGTGCTAGTGGTCCGGGACTCGAGATCCCAGATACGCAGTATTTT.

The rearrangement links TRBV7-8 to TRBJ2-7; the match to TRBD2 covers 8 bases. The CDR3 spans 14 residues. With V trimmed by 5 bases and J by 7 bases, 10 bases remained unmatched. Per the germline V gene, CDR1 is SGHVS and CDR2 is FQNEAQ. The CDR3 sequence: CASSPYRGGKEQYF. In nucleotides, the CDR3 is TGTGCCAGCAGCCCGTACCGGGGGGGGAAAGAGCAGTACTTC. The variable domain in full, completed from reference TRBV7-8 and TRBJ2-7, reads GAGVSQSPRYKVAKRGQDVALRCDPISGHVSLFWYQQALGQGPEFLTYFQNEAQLDKSGLPSDRFFAERPEGSVSTLKIQRTQQEDSAVYLCASSPYRGGKEQYFGPGTRLTVT.

In DNA, the CDR3 is TGTGCCAGCAGCCTGGCGGGTAATGAAAAACTGTTTTTT. It specifies CASSLAGNEKLFF. This chain joins TRBV3-1 (or the pseudogene TRBV3-2) and TRBJ1-4; no clear D gene. Germline-derived CDR1 and CDR2 are LGHDT and YNNKEL (reference sequence). The ends were cut back, 4 bases at V and 4 bases at J, with 7 bases in the middle. The CDR3 covers 13 residues.

The chain joins TRBV29-1 to TRBJ2-5; 9 bases match TRBD1. The germline V gene encodes CDR1 SQVTM and CDR2 ANQGSEA. The CDR3 extends over 12 amino acids. V was pared by 7 bases and J by 5 bases, with 5 bases of the junction left unmatched. The CDR3 region has the DNA TGCAGCGGCCGGACAGGGGCGGAGACCCAGTACTTC. This encodes CSGRTGAETQYF.

The table lists this clone with a count of one. This sample also contains other DNA sequences that code for the same CDR3. The chain joins TRBV7-9 to TRBJ2-7; a possible D gene is TRBD2 (5 bases). There are 13 residues in the CDR3. The V end was cut by 2 bases, the J end by 4 bases, with 9 bases between. Germline V gene data show CDR1 as SEHNR and CDR2 as FQNEAQ (reference sequence). As DNA, the CDR3 is TGTGCCAGCAGCTTAAGCGGCGGGTACGAGCAGTACTTC. Amino acid sequence: CASSLSGGYEQYF. Full variable domain (rest looked up from reference TRBV7-9 and TRBJ2-7): DTGVSQNPRHKITKRGQNVTFRCDPISEHNRLYWYRQTLGQGPEFLTYFQNEAQLEKSRLLSDRFSAERPKGSFSTLEIQRTEQGDSAMYLCASSLSGGYEQYFGPGTRLTVT.

This sequence joins TRBV5-4 and TRBJ2-7, with TRBD1 matching 9 bases. The CDR3 spans 13 residues. V dropped 5 bases and J dropped 4; count of bases not matched to a gene: 4. Per germline, CDR1 SGHNT and CDR2 YYREEE (reference sequence). The CDR3 nucleotides read TGTGCCAGCAGAGGGGACAGGGAATACGAGCAGTACTTC. This encodes CASRGDREYEQYF.

This chain uses TRBV2 with TRBJ1-3; D not certain. With 4 bases removed from V and 0 bases from J, the gap between germline ends came to 4 bases. The CDR3 extends over 13 amino acids. Germline V gene sequence: CDR1 SNHLY, CDR2 FYNNEI. CDR3: CASSGVSGNTIYF. In DNA, the CDR3 is TGTGCCAGCAGTGGCGTCTCTGGAAACACCATATATTTT.

The J gene is TRBJ2-1, the V gene TRBV10-2; 9 nucleotides match TRBD2. CDR1 and CDR2 from the germline V gene are WSHSY and SAAADI. This CDR3 is 15 amino acids long. Trimming took 1 base from V and 6 from J; bases not matched to a gene: 4. The CDR3 is CASSEWGLARNEQFF. The CDR3 nucleotides are TGCGCCAGCAGTGAGTGGGGACTAGCCCGCAATGAGCAGTTCTTC.

This chain links TRBV4-3 with TRBJ2-1; 12 bases match TRBD2. The CDR3 is 17 residues long. Germline CDR1 and CDR2: LGHNA and YSLEER. V lost 0 bases to trimming and J lost 9 bases; unmatched junction nucleotides: 9. Here the CDR3 reads CASSQDRTSGIPGEQFF. The CDR3 nucleotides read TGCGCCAGCAGCCAAGACCGGACTAGCGGGATCCCTGGTGAGCAGTTCTTC.

About this clone: It may be a read error: a sequence one base away is much more abundant. The rearrangement joins TRBV6-1 to TRBJ1-2, with D possibly being TRBD1 (6 bases). This CDR3 is 14 amino acids long. The germline CDR1 and CDR2 sequences are MNHNS and SASEGT. CDR3 sequence: CASSERQARYGHTF. The CDR3 nucleotides read TGTGCCAGCAGTGAACGACAGGCCCGCTATGGCCACACCTTC.